One T cell receptor beta chain is described in this entry. Its antigen remains unidentified. No quality values exist for individual bases; no much larger clone is one base distant. Separate from the roughly 630-subject first cohort, the validation cohort of about 130 subjects was the group to which the donors belonged. This sample was included in a study of cytomegalovirus exposure and HLA in healthy donors (dated by TCRdb to about 2017). A note on the overall study: A later analysis indicated that the 110 or so validation repertoires were generated on the platform also employed for the 670 or so repertoires of the first cohort. The study aimed to test whether signatures of past pathogen exposure could be identified by cataloging public T cell receptors. Along with the roughly 700-subject first cohort, a separate validation cohort of 120 different subjects was used. High-throughput TCR immunosequencing, statistical association of individual TCRs with disease status, and machine learning were combined to predict cytomegalovirus infection status.

The library was produced with the immunoSEQ multiplex PCR assay. The study's own analysis went as follows. To diagnose cytomegalovirus status from the catalog of TCR beta chain sequences, a statistical classification framework was built. In its TCRdb copy, this immuneACCESS table keeps in-frame sequences only and misses some clones. Where compared with another copy, unresolved V genes explain less than half of these, and the others have no known cause. V and J calls and clone size are as listed in that table; D and trimming were resolved from the DNA. A total of 70,000 to 75,000 clones appear in this sample, 85% to 95% of them only once. Jointly, the top ten make up roughly 3.2% of the sample. V loses 3 bases at its end and J loses 13 bases; junction bases beyond the gene matches: 16. Sequences SGHRS (CDR1) and YFSETQ (CDR2) are obtained from the germline V gene. The CDR3 measures 15 amino acids from cysteine to phenylalanine. Only the CDR3 DNA is retained, 45 bases long and in frame from the first base.

Study-wide conclusions, independent of this receptor: While some public TCRs were present in many individuals, most TCR sequences turned up only very rarely across donors. The study listed approximately 150 TCR beta chains as associated with cytomegalovirus. The authors suggested that the approach could potentially be extended to other disease states and immunological phenotypes. A few of the identified cytomegalovirus-associated TCR beta chains were confirmed in vitro to be specific for cytomegalovirus antigens. Cytomegalovirus status was reported to be diagnosed by the classifier with high specificity and sensitivity in both the original and validation cohorts. Of the cluster scores, roughly 95% were above 0 in a later analysis, which found that TCRs clustered in the first cohort also tended to co-occur in the 110 or so validation repertoires. A later analysis lacked HLA typing for the validation cohort, so it scored co-occurrence in that cohort across all 120 repertoires.

Recombination joined TRBV5-1 with TRBJ2-1, and 7 junction bases match TRBD1. The receptor's source is a young woman in good health and CMV-seropositive. The sequencing input was PBMCs. Read as DNA, the sequence is TGCGCCAGCAGCTACTCCGACCCCGGACAGGTAACACAGTTCTTC. Its protein reads: CASSYSDPGQVTQFF.